Below are 26 T cell receptor beta chains sequenced from a single sample in a study of somatic mutations in cytotoxic T cells in rheumatoid arthritis (dated by TCRdb to 2015 to 2018). The protocol used for the library was the immunoSEQ multiplex PCR assay. TCRdb took this table from immuneACCESS and kept in-frame rearrangements with V and J called. Such tables lack part of the clones; where checked against another copy, unresolved V genes explain under half of the gap, and the rest is unexplained. This sample gives under 15,000 clones in total; roughly 80% of them show up just once. The ten largest clonotypes hold around an eighth of the sample. The sample consisted of CD8+ T cells sorted from blood. Source of these receptors: a man aged 45 to 65 in good health.

This rearrangement joins TRBV28 to TRBJ1-5; D perhaps matches TRBD1 (6 bases). Trimming cost V 7 bases and J 0 bases, with 16 bases left between them. Germline assignment: CDR1 MDHEN and CDR2 SYDVKM. The CDR3 is 16 amino acids. In DNA form, the CDR3 reads TGTGCCAGCAATCAAGTCTCGGACAGTAGCAATCAGCCCCAGCATTTT. Amino acid sequence: CASNQVSDSSNQPQHF.

A few counts support this clone. The chain carries TRBV28 and TRBJ1-5, with D hard to call. Germline-derived CDR1 and CDR2 are MDHEN and SYDVKM. This CDR3 is 17 amino acids long. Trimming left V 3 bases short and J 2 bases short, with 17 bases between. This chain's CDR3 is CASSFEGTSLGNQPQHF. DNA of the CDR3: TGTGCCAGCAGTTTCGAGGGAACTTCCTTAGGCAATCAGCCCCAGCATTTT.

The V gene is TRBV7-9, the J gene TRBJ2-7; D possibly matches TRBD1 or TRBD2 (5 bases each). Germline V CDR1 and CDR2: SEHNR, FQNEAQ (reference sequence). The CDR3 totals 15 residues. V lost 5 bases and J lost 2, with 16 bases in between. DNA of the CDR3: TGTGCCAGCAGCCCTCCCCGGGGCCGTACCTACGAGCAGTACTTC. Its protein product is CASSPPRGRTYEQYF.

This clone was detected only once. The V gene is TRBV7-8, the J gene TRBJ2-3; 9 bases line up with TRBD2. Germline V gene sequence: CDR1 SGHVS, CDR2 FQNEAQ. The CDR3 is 18 amino acids. The trim removed 4 bases at V and 1 base at J, leaving 12 bases unmatched. Here the CDR3 reads CASSSTGGRALGTDTQYF. The CDR3, as DNA: TGTGCCAGCAGCTCCACGGGCGGGAGGGCCCTCGGCACAGATACGCAGTATTTT.

The chain recombines TRBV9 with TRBJ1-2; 12 bases fit TRBD1. With 4 bases clipped from V and 2 bases from J, the junction kept 3 bases outside the gene matches. CDR1 is SGDLS and CDR2 is YYNGEE in the germline V gene. The length of the CDR3 is 15 residues. CDR3 protein: CASSRDRGRNYGYTF. The CDR3 DNA reads as TGTGCCAGCAGCCGGGACAGGGGGCGGAACTATGGCTACACCTTC.

The V gene is TRBV11-3, the J gene TRBJ2-1; TRBD1 or TRBD2 may be the D gene (5 bases each). Trimming shortened V by 0 bases and J by 2 bases, and 14 bases separated the two germline ends. The germline CDR1 and CDR2 sequences are SGHNT and YENEEA. CDR3 size: 17 residues. CDR3: CASSLDLWGNAYNEQFF. The CDR3 DNA sequence: TGTGCCAGCAGCTTAGATCTCTGGGGGAATGCCTACAATGAGCAGTTCTTC.

This sequence joins TRBV9 and TRBJ2-7; no firm D call. The ends were cut back, 4 bases at V and 7 bases at J, with 15 bases in the middle. The germline V gene has CDR1 SGDLS and CDR2 YYNGEE. This CDR3 region has 13 residues. CDR3 sequence (DNA): TGTGCCAGCAGCCCCTCGACTCCCACGGAGCAGTACTTC. Its translation is CASSPSTPTEQYF.

V gene TRBV7-9 combines with J gene TRBJ1-5, with D unclear. Per the germline V gene, CDR1 is SEHNR and CDR2 is FQNEAQ (reference sequence). The CDR3 is 13 residues long. Trimming pared 1 base from V and 7 bases from J, leaving 8 bases between. CDR3 protein: CASSLVGDQPQHF. The CDR3 DNA reads as TGTGCCAGCAGCTTAGTGGGTGACCAGCCCCAGCATTTT.

V and J are TRBV4-1 and TRBJ2-3; 10 bases are shared with TRBD2. CDR3 length: 18 residues. The V gene's germline CDR1 is MGHRA and CDR2 YSYEKL. The V and J ends lost 3 bases and 0 bases, in that order; junction bases with no gene match: 9. DNA of the CDR3: TGCGCCAGCAGCCACCCGACTAGCGGGCCGGATAGCACAGATACGCAGTATTTT. Translated, it gives CASSHPTSGPDSTDTQYF.

J is TRBJ1-1 and V is TRBV7-9; D remains unclear. The CDR3 has 12 residues. Trimming pared 5 bases from V and 5 bases from J, leaving 9 bases between. Per the germline V gene, CDR1 is SEHNR and CDR2 is FQNEAQ (reference sequence). DNA for the CDR3: TGTGCCAGCAGCCAAGGAGGGACTGAAGCTTTCTTT. Its translation: CASSQGGTEAFF.

The V call is TRBV19, the J call TRBJ2-7; 9 bases line up with TRBD1. This CDR3 is built from 14 residues. The V gene end was trimmed by 7 bases and the J gene end by 2 bases; junction bases not matched to a gene: 6. The germline V gene encodes CDR1 LNHDA and CDR2 SQIVND (reference sequence). CDR3 in DNA: TGTGCCAGTACTCCGGGACAGGGCCCCTACGAGCAGTACTTC. Residues: CASTPGQGPYEQYF. Using reference TRBV19 and TRBJ2-7 for the parts outside the CDR3, the full variable domain is DGGITQSPKYLFRKEGQNVTLSCEQNLNHDAMYWYRQDPGQGLRLIYYSQIVNDFQKGDIAEGYSVSREKKESFPLTVTSAQKNPTAFYLCASTPGQGPYEQYFGPGTRLTVT.

Details on this clone: An end of the junction does not agree with germline; a read error may underlie this. The chain carries TRBV2 and TRBJ2-1; the D is unclear. This CDR3 is 13 amino acids long. The germline CDR1 and CDR2 sequences are SNHLY and FYNNEI. The CDR3 region is CASREGGDNEQFF. In nucleotides, the CDR3 is TGTGCCAGCAGAGAAGGTGGGGATAATGAGCAGTTCTTC.

This clone was counted once. This chain joins TRBV6-6 and TRBJ2-3; D call uncertain. CDR3 length equals 13 residues. Trimming took off 8 bases at V and 3 bases at J, with 12 bases between the two ends. Germline values: CDR1 MNHNY, CDR2 SVGAGI (reference sequence). The CDR3 coding sequence is TGTGCCAGCCTAGGCCCGGAGACAGATACGCAGTATTTT. Protein product: CASLGPETDTQYF.

The chain links TRBV7-9 to TRBJ2-5, with a tentative D call TRBD2 (5 bases). The V end was cut by 8 bases, the J end by 2 bases, with 12 bases between. The germline V gene encodes CDR1 SEHNR and CDR2 FQNEAQ (reference sequence). The CDR3 has 13 amino acids. CDR3 nucleotides: TGTGCCAGCTTATCACGAGGGCAAGAGACCCAGTACTTC. Translating gives CASLSRGQETQYF. The variable domain in full, completed from reference TRBV7-9 and TRBJ2-5, reads DTGVSQNPRHKITKRGQNVTFRCDPISEHNRLYWYRQTLGQGPEFLTYFQNEAQLEKSRLLSDRFSAERPKGSFSTLEIQRTEQGDSAMYLCASLSRGQETQYFGPGTRLLVL.

The DNA for the CDR3 is TGTGCCAGCAGCGTGTCTAGCGGACGCTCCTACGAGCAGTACTTC. It yields the protein CASSVSSGRSYEQYF. This chain links TRBV7-8 with TRBJ2-7; TRBD2 matches 7 bases. The germline V gene has CDR1 SGHVS and CDR2 FQNEAQ. V was pared by 5 bases and J by 0 bases, with 7 bases of the junction left unmatched. The CDR3 extends over 15 amino acids.

Judged by abundance, this clone is medium-sized (0.01 to 0.1%). The V call is TRBV4-1, the J call TRBJ2-7, with 8 bases matching TRBD1. The CDR3 is 16 amino acids. The germline gives CDR1 MGHRA, CDR2 YSYEKL. V gave up 0 bases and J gave up 0 bases; unmatched junction bases: 4. CDR3 protein: CASSQDPGGPSYEQYF. CDR3 nucleotides: TGCGCCAGCAGCCAAGATCCAGGGGGCCCCTCCTACGAGCAGTACTTC.

This rearrangement joins TRBV7-9 to TRBJ1-2; 7 nucleotides line up with TRBD1. Trimming removed 5 bases from V and 5 bases from J; junction bases left unmatched: 11. Germline CDR1 is SEHNR and CDR2 is FQNEAQ (reference sequence). The length of the CDR3 is 15 residues. The CDR3, as DNA: TGTGCCAGCAGCCGACCGGGACAGAGTACTTATGGCTACACCTTC. It is translated as CASSRPGQSTYGYTF.

The V and J genes are TRBV5-4 and TRBJ1-2; 10 bases match TRBD1. V gave up 2 bases and J gave up 2 bases; unmatched junction bases: 3. The CDR3 consists of 15 residues. CDR1 and CDR2 from the germline V gene are SGHNT and YYREEE (reference sequence). The CDR3 here is CASSFEGQGNYGYTF. The CDR3 DNA reads as TGTGCCAGCAGCTTTGAGGGACAGGGGAACTATGGCTACACCTTC.

The rearrangement links TRBV29-1 to TRBJ2-2, with D unresolved. The CDR3 is 12 amino acids. V dropped 4 bases and J dropped 5 bases, with 8 bases sitting between them. Germline V gene data show CDR1 as SQVTM and CDR2 as ANQGSEA. For the CDR3, the DNA is TGCAGCGTTGTCGAGAAGACCGGGGAGCTGTTTTTT. Translating it yields CSVVEKTGELFF.

This chain uses TRBV10-3 with TRBJ2-1; TRBD1 might be the D (5 bases). CDR1 and CDR2 (germline): ENHRY, SYGVKD. The CDR3 spans 14 residues. The V end lost 0 bases, the J end lost 4 bases, and 7 bases lay between the germline ends. The CDR3 sequence: CAISESGPYNEQFF. CDR3 nucleotides: TGTGCCATCAGTGAGTCGGGGCCATACAATGAGCAGTTCTTC.

The chain joins TRBV9 to TRBJ1-1; D is perhaps TRBD1 (5 bases). The V gene lost 0 bases and the J gene lost 4 bases, with 13 bases spanning the gap. Germline V CDR1 and CDR2: SGDLS, YYNGEE. This CDR3 is 15 amino acids long. The CDR3 spells CASSVEGTPITEAFF. As DNA, the CDR3 is TGTGCCAGCAGCGTAGAGGGGACGCCCATCACTGAAGCTTTCTTT.

The chain combines TRBV6-5 with TRBJ2-1; weak D call: TRBD2 (6 bases). Looked up from germline, CDR1 is MNHEY and CDR2 is SVGAGI. This CDR3 is built from 12 residues. Trimming left V 5 bases short and J 7 bases short, with 9 bases between. The CDR3 bases are TGTGCCAGCAGTCCCGGGGGAAATGAGCAGTTCTTC. Translation gives CASSPGGNEQFF.

V and J are TRBV19 and TRBJ1-2, with 8 bases that match TRBD1. Germline-derived CDR1 and CDR2 are LNHDA and SQIVND (reference sequence). The CDR3 extends over 16 amino acids. V shed 2 bases, J shed 6 bases, and the junction held 11 bases outside the gene matches. The CDR3 region is CASSISRGRWSDGYTF. As DNA, the CDR3 is TGTGCCAGTAGTATATCCAGGGGGCGCTGGAGTGATGGCTACACCTTC.

The CDR3 is CASSLGGTSGFLFF. The CDR3 region has the DNA TGTGCCAGCAGCTTAGGAGGGACTAGCGGGTTTCTGTTCTTC. J is TRBJ2-1 and V is TRBV13; 12 nucleotides agree with TRBD2. Germline V gene data show CDR1 as PRHDT and CDR2 as FYEKMQ (reference sequence). The V segment lost 0 bases and the J segment 15 bases; nucleotides outside the gene matches: 6. CDR3 length equals 14 residues.

V usage is TRBV4-2 and J usage is TRBJ1-1, with 12 bases fitting TRBD1. CDR1 LGHNA and CDR2 YNFKEQ come from the germline V gene. V lost 2 bases to trimming and J lost 1 base; unmatched junction nucleotides: 11. This CDR3 spans 19 amino acids. The CDR3 reads CASSQRGQGAAGANTEAFF. CDR3 DNA sequence: TGTGCCAGCAGCCAACGGGGACAGGGGGCCGCGGGGGCGAACACTGAAGCTTTCTTT.

Judged by abundance, this clone is medium-sized (0.01 to 0.1%). The chain uses TRBV4-1 and TRBJ1-1, with D possibly being TRBD1 (5 bases). CDR1 MGHRA and CDR2 YSYEKL come from the germline V gene. Between the trimmed V and J ends, which lost 0 bases and 4 bases, there was a span of 15 bases. The CDR3 has 16 residues. The CDR3 DNA reads as TGCGCCAGCAGCCAAGATGCCCAGGGAATCATCACTGAAGCTTTCTTT. Protein sequence: CASSQDAQGIITEAFF.